The next 28 T cell receptor beta chains were all read from a single sample in a study of shared clonotypes between healthy human individuals. The repertoire was sequenced with immunoSEQ multiplex PCR; TCRdb's copy has only in-frame clones and lacks some. The sample lists 650,000 to 800,000 clones, about 90% occurring once. Naive CD8 populations comprised CD45RO-negative cells positively selected for CCR7, excluding terminally differentiated effector memory CD45RA+ cells. The sequenced sample consisted of naive CD8+ T cells sorted from blood. The receptors stem from a young man in good health.

This sequence joins TRBV10-3 and TRBJ1-5; D is perhaps TRBD1 (5 bases). The CDR3 totals 16 residues. V was trimmed by 0 bases and J by 1 base, leaving 10 bases between them. Germline CDR1 reads ENHRY; CDR2 reads SYGVKD. The CDR3 sequence is CAISESLGGSNQPQHF. CDR3 DNA sequence: TGTGCCATCAGTGAGTCGCTGGGGGGAAGCAATCAGCCCCAGCATTTT.

This chain connects TRBV7-9 to TRBJ2-2; D call uncertain. CDR1 is SEHNR and CDR2 is FQNEAQ in the germline V gene (reference sequence). The ends were cut back, 6 bases at V and 1 base at J, with 18 bases in the middle. The CDR3 consists of 17 residues. In DNA, the CDR3 is TGTGCCAGCAGTCCTAATCGGTGGGATAAGAACACCGGGGAGCTGTTTTTT. Its protein product is CASSPNRWDKNTGELFF. Together with reference TRBV7-9 and TRBJ2-2, the CDR3 gives the full variable domain: DTGVSQNPRHKITKRGQNVTFRCDPISEHNRLYWYRQTLGQGPEFLTYFQNEAQLEKSRLLSDRFSAERPKGSFSTLEIQRTEQGDSAMYLCASSPNRWDKNTGELFFGEGSRLTVL.

This sequence joins TRBV6-5 and TRBJ2-5, with D uncertain. V was cut by 2 bases and J by 1 base, with 5 bases left in between. This CDR3 comprises 13 residues. Per the germline V gene, CDR1 is MNHEY and CDR2 is SVGAGI. In DNA form, the CDR3 reads TGTGCCAGCAGTTACCACACCCAAGAGACCCAGTACTTC. It specifies CASSYHTQETQYF.

The J gene is TRBJ1-2, the V gene TRBV7-9; 8 bases map to TRBD1. Trimming at V came to 7 bases and at J to 7 bases, leaving 8 bases not matched to a gene. The CDR3 covers 13 residues. From germline, CDR1 is SEHNR and CDR2 FQNEAQ (reference sequence). The CDR3 loop is CASTFQDRVGYTF. The CDR3 DNA reads TGTGCCAGCACCTTTCAGGACAGGGTTGGCTACACCTTC.

J is TRBJ1-4 and V is TRBV30; D unresolved. The CDR3 loop spans 15 amino acids. Germline V gives CDR1 GTSNPN, CDR2 SVGIG (reference sequence). Deletions cut 3 bases from V and 0 bases from J, with 11 bases between. DNA for the CDR3: TGTGCCTGGAGGGCCCCGATTGCAACTAATGAAAAACTGTTTTTT. This translates into CAWRAPIATNEKLFF.

V and J are TRBV27 and TRBJ2-5; 9 positions match TRBD2. Germline trimming cut 5 bases from V and 5 bases from J; bases unmatched to any gene: 12. Germline V lookup: CDR1 MNHEY, CDR2 SMNVEV (reference sequence). This CDR3 has 16 amino acids. CDR3 DNA sequence: TGTGCCAGCAGTACCCCGCGAGCGGGGGGCCTCGAGACCCAGTACTTC. This gives the protein CASSTPRAGGLETQYF.

This chain connects TRBV10-3 to TRBJ2-2, with 9 bases lining up with TRBD2. The germline gives CDR1 ENHRY, CDR2 SYGVKD. The ends lost 3 bases at V and 1 base at J; junction bases unmatched: 15. This CDR3 is built from 20 residues. The CDR3 protein is CAISEKLFSGLALNTGELFF. The CDR3 DNA reads as TGTGCCATCAGTGAAAAGTTGTTCTCGGGACTAGCATTGAACACCGGGGAGCTGTTTTTT.

The chain recombines TRBV9 with TRBJ2-7, with 9 bases lining up with TRBD1. Trimming cost V 3 bases and J 4 bases; bases outside gene matches: 5. The CDR3 contains 14 residues. The germline CDR1 and CDR2 sequences are SGDLS and YYNGEE. The CDR3 DNA is TGTGCCAGCAGCGCCTCCGGGACAGGGTACGAGCAGTACTTC. Translation gives CASSASGTGYEQYF.

V and J are TRBV28 and TRBJ1-1, with a weak D call TRBD1 (6 bases). There are 15 residues in the CDR3. Trimming removed 5 bases at V and 1 base at J, with 14 bases between. Germline lookup yields CDR1 MDHEN and CDR2 SYDVKM. The CDR3 loop reads CASSPVTGENTEAFF. As DNA, the CDR3 is TGTGCCAGCAGTCCCGTGACAGGAGAGAACACTGAAGCTTTCTTT.

The rearrangement uses TRBV5-1 and TRBJ2-7, with 7 nucleotides matching TRBD2. V lost 4 bases to trimming and J lost 3 bases; unmatched junction nucleotides: 13. The germline V gene has CDR1 SGHRS and CDR2 YFSETQ. The CDR3 has 16 amino acids. CDR3 sequence reads: CASSPISSGTYYEQYF. The CDR3 DNA follows: TGCGCCAGCAGCCCAATTTCTAGCGGAACGTACTACGAGCAGTACTTC.

The V gene is TRBV28, the J gene TRBJ1-5; D is ambiguous. The CDR3 is made up of 14 amino acids. Germline V gene data show CDR1 as MDHEN and CDR2 as SYDVKM. V was trimmed by 3 bases and J by 0 bases, leaving 6 bases between them. The CDR3 DNA follows: TGTGCCAGCAGTTTTGACAATAGCAATCAGCCCCAGCATTTT. It translates to CASSFDNSNQPQHF. The entire variable domain, with the rest obtained from reference TRBV28 and TRBJ1-5, is as follows: DVKVTQSSRYLVKRTGEKVFLECVQDMDHENMFWYRQDPGLGLRLIYFSYDVKMKEKGDIPEGYSVSREKKERFSLILESASTNQTSMYLCASSFDNSNQPQHFGDGTRLSIL.

The CDR3 DNA is TGTGCCAGCAGCTTCGACAGGGTCTACAATGAGCAGTTCTTC. Encoded protein: CASSFDRVYNEQFF. The chain joins TRBV5-8 to TRBJ2-1; 7 bases agree with TRBD1. The CDR3 is made up of 14 amino acids. CDR1 and CDR2 (germline): SGHTS, YDEGEE. V was clipped by 2 bases and J by 3 bases; unmatched bases: 2.

This chain joins TRBV15 and TRBJ2-1, with D tentatively TRBD1 or TRBD2 (5 bases each). The CDR3 has 16 amino acids. Germline CDR1 reads LNHNV; CDR2 reads YYDKDF (reference sequence). Trimming shortened V by 0 bases and J by 6 bases, and 15 bases separated the two germline ends. The CDR3 nucleotides are TGTGCCACCAGCAGAGATCGAGCGAGAGGGGTCAATGAGCAGTTCTTC. Translating it yields CATSRDRARGVNEQFF.

This chain joins TRBV25-1 and TRBJ2-7; the match to TRBD1 covers 9 bases. The CDR3 contains 14 residues. CDR1 MGHDK and CDR2 SYGVNS come from the germline V gene. Trimming cost V 4 bases and J 5 bases; bases outside gene matches: 6. In DNA form, the CDR3 reads TGTGCCAGCAGTGGAGATGACAGGGGGGACGAGCAGTACTTC. This sequence encodes CASSGDDRGDEQYF.

Worth noting for this clone: A read error may account for a junction end that differs from germline. Other nucleotide sequences from this sample produce the same CDR3. The rearrangement joins TRBV9 to TRBJ2-1; 7 bases match TRBD2. This CDR3 region has 17 residues. Germline values: CDR1 SGDLS, CDR2 YYNGEE. For the CDR3, the DNA is TGCGCCAGCAGCGTAGATGGAGGAGCGGGAATATACAATGAGCAGTTCTTC. This sequence encodes CASSVDGGAGIYNEQFF.

The J gene is TRBJ2-3, the V gene TRBV25-1, with 7 nucleotides matching TRBD1. The CDR3 is 14 amino acids. Germline CDR1 reads MGHDK; CDR2 reads SYGVNS. The V gene end was trimmed by 3 bases and the J gene end by 6 bases; junction bases not matched to a gene: 6. CDR3: CASSDLGGGDTQYF. For the CDR3, the DNA is TGTGCCAGCAGTGATCTAGGGGGCGGCGATACGCAGTATTTT.

The CDR3 sequence: CASSFSIQESLNQPQHF. CDR3 DNA: TGTGCCAGCAGTTTCTCTATTCAGGAGAGTCTCAATCAGCCCCAGCATTTT. V gene TRBV28 combines with J gene TRBJ1-5; no reliable D call. The CDR3 totals 17 residues. Germline V lookup: CDR1 MDHEN, CDR2 SYDVKM. Trimming left V 3 bases short and J 3 bases short, with 18 bases between.

The chain uses TRBV30 and TRBJ2-1; TRBD2 aligns across 14 bases. V lost 1 base to trimming and J lost 4 bases; unmatched junction nucleotides: 12. The CDR3 loop spans 19 amino acids. Germline V gene data show CDR1 as GTSNPN and CDR2 as SVGIG (reference sequence). The CDR3, as DNA: TGTGCCTGGAGTGGAACCGGGACTAGCGGGAGTTTGTGGTACAATGAGCAGTTCTTC. Translating it yields CAWSGTGTSGSLWYNEQFF.

The rearrangement joins TRBV7-1 to TRBJ2-7, with 8 bases fitting TRBD1. TRBV7-1 qualifies as an ORF whose function is uncertain. V gave up 5 bases and J gave up 4 bases; unmatched junction bases: 4. CDR3 size: 13 residues. CDR3 region: CASSGQGWYEQYF. The DNA for the CDR3 is TGTGCCAGCAGCGGACAGGGATGGTACGAGCAGTACTTC.

The rearrangement links TRBV4-3 to TRBJ2-5; no definite D call. V was cut by 6 bases and J by 0 bases, with 14 bases left in between. Germline values: CDR1 LGHNA, CDR2 YSLEER. This CDR3 has 15 residues. CDR3 sequence (DNA): TGCGCCAGCAGTCCGGACCCACCGTACCAAGAGACCCAGTACTTC. Its protein product is CASSPDPPYQETQYF.

The chain is built from TRBV6-6 and TRBJ2-1; 10 bases agree with TRBD2. Trimming at V came to 0 bases and at J to 8 bases, leaving 7 bases not matched to a gene. CDR3 length: 16 amino acids. Germline lookup yields CDR1 MNHNY and CDR2 SVGAGI (reference sequence). The CDR3 DNA is TGTGCCAGCAGTTACTCTCTTCCTAGCGGGAGCGATGAGCAGTTCTTC. Protein product: CASSYSLPSGSDEQFF.

The chain links TRBV5-6 to TRBJ2-7; 11 bases are shared with TRBD1. Germline-derived CDR1 and CDR2 are SGHDT and YYEEEE. V was clipped by 1 base and J by 3 bases; unmatched bases: 6. This CDR3 has 16 residues. The CDR3 sequence: CASSLSGQGARYEQYF. The CDR3 coding sequence is TGTGCCAGCAGCTTGAGTGGACAGGGGGCTCGCTACGAGCAGTACTTC.

The V call is TRBV7-9, the J call TRBJ2-2, with D possibly being TRBD1 (6 bases). Germline V lookup: CDR1 SEHNR, CDR2 FQNEAQ (reference sequence). There are 15 residues in the CDR3. Between the trimmed V and J ends, which lost 5 bases and 4 bases, there was a span of 14 bases. The CDR3 nucleotides read TGTGCCAGCAGCCCACAGGGTACGGGCACCGGGGAGCTGTTTTTT. Translating it yields CASSPQGTGTGELFF.

V is TRBV5-1 and J is TRBJ2-2; 10 positions agree with TRBD2. Germline-derived CDR1 and CDR2 are SGHRS and YFSETQ. V gave up 2 bases and J gave up 3 bases; unmatched junction bases: 4. CDR3 length: 16 residues. CDR3 in amino acids: CASSFFSGRDTGELFF. CDR3 bases: TGCGCCAGCAGCTTTTTCAGCGGGAGGGACACCGGGGAGCTGTTTTTT.

This chain connects TRBV18 to TRBJ2-7, with D perhaps TRBD2 (5 bases). The CDR3 consists of 14 residues. V was shortened by 6 bases and J by 2 bases, with 14 bases between the two germline ends. Germline CDR1 is KGHSH and CDR2 is LQKENI. DNA of the CDR3: TGTGCCAGCTCGGGCGAGGGAGAAGCCTACGAGCAGTACTTC. Translating it yields CASSGEGEAYEQYF.

The genes are TRBV5-6 and TRBJ2-7; D gene uncertain. Germline V CDR1 and CDR2: SGHDT, YYEEEE. There are 12 residues in the CDR3. The V end lost 0 bases, the J end lost 5 bases, and 6 bases lay between the germline ends. The CDR3 DNA is TGTGCCAGCAGCTTGGTGGTAAACGAGCAGTACTTC. Translation: CASSLVVNEQYF.

The rearrangement joins TRBV10-2 to TRBJ1-5; D ambiguous. CDR3 length: 14 amino acids. Looked up from germline, CDR1 is WSHSY and CDR2 is SAAADI. The ends were cut back, 6 bases at V and 5 bases at J, with 14 bases in the middle. The CDR3 DNA sequence: TGCGCCAGCAGGGGCCGGGCAGCTTATCAGCCCCAGCATTTT. Amino acid sequence: CASRGRAAYQPQHF.

This clone was counted between two and nine times. This same CDR3 is encoded by further DNA sequences in the sample. The chain has TRBV5-4 and TRBJ2-7; D uncertain. Trimming removed 1 base at V and 4 bases at J, with 9 bases between. The CDR3 consists of 13 residues. Germline V CDR1 and CDR2: SGHNT, YYREEE (reference sequence). The CDR3 is CASSLLGSYEQYF. CDR3 coding DNA: TGTGCCAGCAGCTTGCTAGGTTCATACGAGCAGTACTTC. The full variable domain, rest sourced from reference TRBV5-4 and TRBJ2-7, is ETGVTQSPTHLIKTRGQQVTLRCSSQSGHNTVSWYQQALGQGPQFIFQYYREEENGRGNFPPRFSGLQFPNYSSELNVNALELDDSALYLCASSLLGSYEQYFGPGTRLTVT.